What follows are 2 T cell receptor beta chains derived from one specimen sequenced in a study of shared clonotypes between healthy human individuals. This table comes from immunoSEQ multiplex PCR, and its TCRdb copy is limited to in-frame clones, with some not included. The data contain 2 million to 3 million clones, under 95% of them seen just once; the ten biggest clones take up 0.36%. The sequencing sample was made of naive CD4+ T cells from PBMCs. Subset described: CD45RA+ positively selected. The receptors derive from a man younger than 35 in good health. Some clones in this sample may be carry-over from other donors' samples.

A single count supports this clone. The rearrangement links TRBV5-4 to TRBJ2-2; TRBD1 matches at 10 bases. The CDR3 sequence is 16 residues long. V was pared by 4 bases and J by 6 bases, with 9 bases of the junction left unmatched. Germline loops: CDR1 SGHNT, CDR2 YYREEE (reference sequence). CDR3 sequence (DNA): TGTGCCAGCAGCAAGAGACAGGGGGCGCACCCCGGGGAGCTGTTTTTT. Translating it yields CASSKRQGAHPGELFF.

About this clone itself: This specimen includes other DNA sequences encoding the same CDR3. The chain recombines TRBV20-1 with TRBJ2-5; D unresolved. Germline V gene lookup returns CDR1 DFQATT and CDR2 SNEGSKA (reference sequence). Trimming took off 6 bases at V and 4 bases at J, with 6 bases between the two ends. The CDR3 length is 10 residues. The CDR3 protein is CSASVETQYF. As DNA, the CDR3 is TGCAGTGCATCGGTAGAGACCCAGTACTTC.